The T cell receptor beta chain under discussion was sequenced for a study of CD8+CD57+ T cells in acquired aplastic anemia. Genomic DNA acted as the template from which TCR beta VDJ combination and CDR3 sequence profiling were carried out. TCRdb re-analysed the reads in MiXCR, keeping a single row per CDR3 protein. This table has approximately 170,000 distinct CDR3 sequences, just under 65% appearing once. V was clipped by 5 bases and J by 6 bases, with 16 bases between them. Germline CDR1 reads KGHDR; CDR2 reads SFDVKD. The CDR3 extends over 14 amino acids. The TCR was taken from a human donor in good health. The chain has TRBV24-1 and TRBJ2-7, with D perhaps assigned TRBD1 or TRBD2 (5 bases each). Source material: sorted CD4+, CD8+, or CD8+CD57+ T cells (not recorded which) from PBMCs. The CDR3 nucleotides are TGTGCCACCAGTGCAAGGGGACGGATCTCCGAGCAGTACTTC. Its protein product is CATSARGRISEQYF.